Presented here are 29 T cell receptor beta chains from one specimen sequenced in a study of OX40 agonist ivuxolimab in advanced cancers. Here immunoSEQ multiplex PCR was the method, and the copy in TCRdb shows in-frame clones only, minus some. The sample contains roughly 80,000 clones, about 85% of which appear only once. The input for sequencing was CD4+ or CD8+ T cells sorted from blood, taken in a trial of the OX40 agonist ivuxolimab. These TCRs come from an adult with an advanced solid tumor such as melanoma, head and neck, liver or kidney cancer.

CDR3 nucleotide sequence: TGCGCCAGCAGCCCGGGGGTACAGAGCTCCTACAATGAGCAGTTCTTC. Its translation is CASSPGVQSSYNEQFF. The chain joins TRBV4-1 to TRBJ2-1; weak D call: TRBD2 (6 bases). Germline CDR1 reads MGHRA; CDR2 reads YSYEKL. V lost 4 bases and J lost 0, with 13 bases in between. The CDR3 extends over 16 amino acids.

The chain recombines TRBV27 with TRBJ1-6; no clear D gene. The V gene's germline CDR1 is MNHEY and CDR2 SMNVEV (reference sequence). The length of the CDR3 is 12 residues. V dropped 8 bases and J dropped 0 bases, with 2 bases sitting between them. The CDR3 sequence is CASGSYNSPLHF. Here the CDR3 DNA reads TGTGCCAGCGGCTCCTATAATTCACCCCTCCACTTT.

The rearrangement joins TRBV6-6 to TRBJ1-1; no firm D call. The CDR3 has 13 residues. The V gene's germline CDR1 is MNHNY and CDR2 SVGAGI (reference sequence). V lost 4 bases and J lost 5, with 11 bases in between. The CDR3 nucleotides are TGTGCCAGCAGTTCGGACGTAAGGACTGAAGCTTTCTTT. As protein: CASSSDVRTEAFF.

The V gene is TRBV6-5, the J gene TRBJ2-7, with 9 bases aligning to TRBD1. J gave up 3 bases and V 6 bases, and 9 bases lay outside the gene matches. Per germline, CDR1 MNHEY and CDR2 SVGAGI. This CDR3 region has 15 residues. The CDR3 DNA reads TGTGCCAGCAGACATAGACAGGGGGAGAACTACGAGCAGTACTTC. Translation gives CASRHRQGENYEQYF.

The rearrangement uses TRBV7-3 and TRBJ2-2, with D maybe TRBD1 (6 bases). Per the germline V gene, CDR1 is SGHTA and CDR2 is FQGTGA. The V gene lost 5 bases and the J gene lost 1 base, with 8 bases spanning the gap. The CDR3 is made up of 14 amino acids. The CDR3: CASSPGQNTGELFF. The CDR3 nucleotides are TGTGCCAGCAGCCCGGGACAGAACACCGGGGAGCTGTTTTTT.

The chain couples TRBV6-6 to TRBJ2-5; D possibly uses TRBD1 or TRBD2 (5 bases each). The germline V gene encodes CDR1 MNHNY and CDR2 SVGAGI (reference sequence). V dropped 9 bases and J dropped 6 bases, with 20 bases sitting between them. There are 14 residues in the CDR3. CDR3 DNA: TGTGCCAGTTCCCCAGGGAATCGGGGCAAGACCCAGTACTTC. Protein sequence: CASSPGNRGKTQYF.

The chain links TRBV4-1 to TRBJ1-1; D might be TRBD1 (5 bases). Germline CDR1 and CDR2: MGHRA and YSYEKL. The CDR3 is 15 amino acids. V lost 4 bases and J 3 bases, leaving 15 bases between the germline ends. The CDR3 sequence: CASSRSGFRDTEAFF. The CDR3 DNA is TGCGCCAGCAGCCGGTCAGGGTTTAGGGACACTGAAGCTTTCTTT.

The gene calls are TRBV9 and TRBJ1-2, with TRBD1 matching 9 bases. J lost 6 bases, V lost 4 bases, and 7 bases had no gene match. Germline loops: CDR1 SGDLS, CDR2 YYNGEE. The length of the CDR3 is 14 residues. CDR3: CASSNQQGANGYTF. The DNA of the CDR3 is TGTGCCAGCAGCAACCAACAGGGGGCGAATGGCTACACCTTC.

This chain uses TRBV18 with TRBJ1-1; 7 bases are a match to TRBD1. The CDR3 runs 14 residues. Germline loops: CDR1 KGHSH, CDR2 LQKENI. J gave up 3 bases and V 4 bases, and 5 bases lay outside the gene matches. This chain's CDR3 is CASSRLRGDTEAFF. The CDR3 DNA reads as TGTGCCAGCTCACGCCTCAGGGGGGACACTGAAGCTTTCTTT.

The rearrangement links TRBV29-1 to TRBJ2-1, with D unclear. From germline, CDR1 is SQVTM and CDR2 ANQGSEA. V was cut by 3 bases and J by 7 bases, with 19 bases left in between. CDR3 size: 15 residues. In DNA, the CDR3 is TGCAGCGTTGATCAGGAAGGGATTCCCAGGAATGAGCAGTTCTTC. Translating gives CSVDQEGIPRNEQFF.

V is TRBV28 and J is TRBJ1-2; 8 nucleotides align to TRBD1. CDR3 length: 13 residues. J lost 8 bases, V lost 7 bases, and 9 bases had no gene match. Germline V gene data show CDR1 as MDHEN and CDR2 as SYDVKM. The CDR3 DNA follows: TGTGCCAGCACCGTGACAGGGGTAATGGGCTACACCTTC. Encoded protein: CASTVTGVMGYTF.

The rearrangement links TRBV18 to TRBJ1-4; possibly TRBD1 for D (5 bases). Between the trimmed V and J ends, which lost 5 bases and 2 bases, there was a span of 15 bases. CDR3 size: 16 residues. Germline CDR1 is KGHSH and CDR2 is LQKENI. The CDR3 nucleotides read TGTGCCAGCTCAACTTCTGGGGCGAGGACTAATGAAAAACTGTTTTTT. The encoded protein is CASSTSGARTNEKLFF.

The chain employs TRBV10-2 and TRBJ1-6; TRBD1 is a possible D gene (6 bases). Germline-derived CDR1 and CDR2 are WSHSY and SAAADI. The length of the CDR3 is 14 residues. V lost 6 bases to trimming and J lost 8 bases, with 14 bases between them. The CDR3 protein is CASSETGGYSPLHF. CDR3 DNA sequence: TGCGCCAGCAGCGAGACAGGAGGGTATTCACCCCTCCACTTT.

This clone was seen only once. This chain connects TRBV7-9 to TRBJ2-5; 10 bases line up with TRBD2. The CDR3 is 16 residues long. J lost 4 bases, V lost 5 bases, and 10 bases had no gene match. CDR1 and CDR2 from the germline V gene are SEHNR and FQNEAQ (reference sequence). CDR3 nucleotides: TGTGCCAGCAGCCCCTGGCTAGCGGGGGATGTAGAGACCCAGTACTTC. Protein product: CASSPWLAGDVETQYF.

CDR3 protein: CASSSERHWNTEAFF. For the CDR3, the DNA is TGTGCCAGCAGCTCGGAAAGGCACTGGAACACTGAAGCTTTCTTT. The chain combines TRBV7-9 with TRBJ1-1; the D is unclear. Trimming left V 4 bases short and J 1 base short, with 13 bases between. The germline V gene has CDR1 SEHNR and CDR2 FQNEAQ (reference sequence). The length of the CDR3 is 15 residues.

This chain uses TRBV9 with TRBJ2-6; D is perhaps TRBD2 (6 bases). The CDR3 consists of 18 residues. The V gene's germline CDR1 is SGDLS and CDR2 YYNGEE. V lost 3 bases and J 0 bases, leaving 16 bases between the germline ends. CDR3 coding DNA: TGTGCCAGCAGCGAAACGAGGCAGGGACTCTCTGGGGCCAACGTCCTGACTTTC. Its protein is CASSETRQGLSGANVLTF.

The V and J genes are TRBV4-1 and TRBJ2-5, with 14 bases that match TRBD2. Germline V gene lookup returns CDR1 MGHRA and CDR2 YSYEKL. CDR3 length: 17 amino acids. Trimming removed 2 bases from V and 5 bases from J; junction bases left unmatched: 7. The CDR3 DNA follows: TGCGCCAGCAGCCAACAGACTAGCGGGGGGGTCTGGGAGACCCAGTACTTC. Amino acids: CASSQQTSGGVWETQYF.

The chain recombines TRBV7-9 with TRBJ1-1; 7 bases align to TRBD1. The CDR3 spans 15 residues. Germline lookup yields CDR1 SEHNR and CDR2 FQNEAQ (reference sequence). With 4 bases clipped from V and 2 bases from J, the junction kept 7 bases outside the gene matches. CDR3 nucleotides: TGTGCCAGCAGCTGGGGGACAGCCTTTAACACTGAAGCTTTCTTT. Residues: CASSWGTAFNTEAFF.

This chain connects TRBV2 to TRBJ2-5; TRBD1 aligns across 12 bases. With 6 bases clipped from V and 5 bases from J, the junction kept 10 bases outside the gene matches. Germline CDR1 reads SNHLY; CDR2 reads FYNNEI. This CDR3 region has 16 residues. In nucleotides, the CDR3 is TGTGCCAGCAGATTACAGGGACAGGGGGCGGGGGAGACCCAGTACTTC. The encoded protein is CASRLQGQGAGETQYF.

The chain links TRBV7-2 to TRBJ2-7, with D hard to call. The CDR3 runs to 13 residues. V was clipped by 0 bases and J by 4 bases, with 7 bases between them. Germline CDR1 and CDR2: SGHTA and FQGNSA. The CDR3 here is CASSLAKDYEQYF. As DNA, the CDR3 is TGTGCCAGCAGCTTAGCGAAGGATTACGAGCAGTACTTC.

The V gene is TRBV18, the J gene TRBJ1-3; 10 nucleotides match TRBD1. Germline CDR1 is KGHSH and CDR2 is LQKENI. V shed 5 bases, J shed 3 bases, and the junction held 7 bases outside the gene matches. The CDR3 loop spans 16 amino acids. The DNA of the CDR3 is TGTGCCAGCTCAGTGGACGACAGGGGGCTTGGAAACACCATATATTTT. It translates to CASSVDDRGLGNTIYF.

The chain has TRBV5-4 and TRBJ1-4, with 7 bases that match TRBD1. V was pared by 4 bases and J by 7 bases, with 10 bases of the junction left unmatched. The CDR3 sequence is 15 residues long. Germline-derived CDR1 and CDR2 are SGHNT and YYREEE (reference sequence). CDR3: CASSRTTGTGEKLFF. The CDR3 nucleotides are TGTGCCAGCAGCCGAACGACAGGGACGGGTGAAAAACTGTTTTTT. Full variable domain (rest looked up from reference TRBV5-4 and TRBJ1-4): ETGVTQSPTHLIKTRGQQVTLRCSSQSGHNTVSWYQQALGQGPQFIFQYYREEENGRGNFPPRFSGLQFPNYSSELNVNALELDDSALYLCASSRTTGTGEKLFFGSGTQLSVL.

The V gene is TRBV6-5, the J gene TRBJ2-2; D remains unclear. The CDR3 has 11 residues. The germline CDR1 and CDR2 sequences are MNHEY and SVGAGI. V lost 8 bases, J lost 7 bases, and 8 bases lay in between. CDR3 protein: CASATGGELFF. The CDR3 DNA reads TGTGCCAGCGCCACGGGCGGGGAGCTGTTTTTT.

This rearrangement joins TRBV4-1 to TRBJ1-1; a possible D gene is TRBD1 (5 bases). Trimming removed 0 bases at V and 0 bases at J, with 14 bases between. Germline V lookup: CDR1 MGHRA, CDR2 YSYEKL. The CDR3 is 17 residues long. DNA of the CDR3: TGCGCCAGCAGCCAAGATCTTCGGGGCCCGTTGAACACTGAAGCTTTCTTT. Residues: CASSQDLRGPLNTEAFF.

The gene calls are TRBV5-1 and TRBJ1-6; D unresolved. This CDR3 spans 15 amino acids. CDR1 SGHRS and CDR2 YFSETQ come from the germline V gene. V gave up 0 bases and J gave up 5 bases, with 9 bases separating them. The CDR3 nucleotides read TGCGCCAGCAGCTTGGCCGGGCCTGATAATTCACCCCTCCACTTT. This encodes CASSLAGPDNSPLHF.

The rearrangement uses TRBV7-8 and TRBJ2-1; D might be TRBD1 (6 bases). Looked up from germline, CDR1 is SGHVS and CDR2 is FQNEAQ. Between the trimmed V and J ends, which lost 5 bases and 2 bases, there was a span of 16 bases. This CDR3 comprises 16 residues. The CDR3 DNA reads TGTGCCAGCAGCCCTCTCCAGGGGAATACCTACAATGAGCAGTTCTTC. Its protein product is CASSPLQGNTYNEQFF.

V usage is TRBV4-3 and J usage is TRBJ1-2; a weak D match, TRBD1 (6 bases). CDR3 size: 15 residues. Germline loops: CDR1 LGHNA, CDR2 YSLEER. The V end was cut by 0 bases, the J end by 4 bases, with 12 bases between. Written as DNA, the CDR3 is TGCGCCAGCAGCCAAGATCGGGGGACAACCTATGGCTACACCTTC. It is translated as CASSQDRGTTYGYTF.

The CDR3, as DNA: TGTGCCAGCTCCCGAGGAGGGTCGAGCAATCAGCCCCAGCATTTT. Translated, it gives CASSRGGSSNQPQHF. The chain employs TRBV19 and TRBJ1-5, with no clear D. The CDR3 sequence is 15 residues long. V lost 9 bases and J 1 base, leaving 16 bases between the germline ends. The germline V gene has CDR1 LNHDA and CDR2 SQIVND (reference sequence).

The chain links TRBV2 to TRBJ2-2; 9 bases align to TRBD2. Trimming took 2 bases from V and 6 from J; bases not matched to a gene: 4. Germline V CDR1 and CDR2: SNHLY, FYNNEI. The CDR3 spans 15 residues. This CDR3 is CASSEPRGGPGELFF. The CDR3 region has the DNA TGTGCCAGCAGTGAACCGCGGGGGGGGCCCGGGGAGCTGTTTTTT. Filled out from reference TRBV2 and TRBJ2-2, the complete variable domain reads EPEVTQTPSHQVTQMGQEVILRCVPISNHLYFYWYRQILGQKVEFLVSFYNNEISEKSEIFDDQFSVERPDGSNFTLKIRSTKLEDSAMYFCASSEPRGGPGELFFGEGSRLTVL.